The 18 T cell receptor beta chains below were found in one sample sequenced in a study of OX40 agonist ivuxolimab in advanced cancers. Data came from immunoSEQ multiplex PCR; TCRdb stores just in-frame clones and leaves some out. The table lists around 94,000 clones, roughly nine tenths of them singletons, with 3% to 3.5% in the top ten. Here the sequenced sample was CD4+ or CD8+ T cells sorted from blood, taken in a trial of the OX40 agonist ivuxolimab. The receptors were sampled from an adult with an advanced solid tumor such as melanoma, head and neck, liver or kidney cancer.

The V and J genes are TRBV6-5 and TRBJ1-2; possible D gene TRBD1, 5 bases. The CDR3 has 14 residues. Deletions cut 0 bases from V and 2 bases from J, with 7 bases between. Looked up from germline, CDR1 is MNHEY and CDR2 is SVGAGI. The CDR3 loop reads CASSYSGTNYGYTF. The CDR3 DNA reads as TGTGCCAGCAGTTACTCGGGGACCAACTATGGCTACACCTTC.

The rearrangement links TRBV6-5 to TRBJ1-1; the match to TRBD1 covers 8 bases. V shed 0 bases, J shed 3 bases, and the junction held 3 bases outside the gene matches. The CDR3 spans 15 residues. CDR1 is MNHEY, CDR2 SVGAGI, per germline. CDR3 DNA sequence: TGTGCCAGCAGTTACTCTACAGGGGGGCACACTGAAGCTTTCTTT. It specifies CASSYSTGGHTEAFF.

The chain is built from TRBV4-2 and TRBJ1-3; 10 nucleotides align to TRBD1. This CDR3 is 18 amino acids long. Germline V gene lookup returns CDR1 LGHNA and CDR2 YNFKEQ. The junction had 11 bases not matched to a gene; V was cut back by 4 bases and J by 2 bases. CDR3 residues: CASSPRPGTGEPGNTIYF. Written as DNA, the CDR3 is TGTGCCAGCAGCCCACGTCCCGGGACAGGGGAACCTGGAAACACCATATATTTT.

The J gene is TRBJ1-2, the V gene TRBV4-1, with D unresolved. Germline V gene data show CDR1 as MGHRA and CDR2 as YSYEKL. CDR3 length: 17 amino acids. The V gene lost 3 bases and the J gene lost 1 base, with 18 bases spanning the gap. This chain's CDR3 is CASSQLAGASVNYGYTF. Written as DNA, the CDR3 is TGCGCCAGCAGCCAGTTGGCGGGTGCAAGTGTTAACTATGGCTACACCTTC.

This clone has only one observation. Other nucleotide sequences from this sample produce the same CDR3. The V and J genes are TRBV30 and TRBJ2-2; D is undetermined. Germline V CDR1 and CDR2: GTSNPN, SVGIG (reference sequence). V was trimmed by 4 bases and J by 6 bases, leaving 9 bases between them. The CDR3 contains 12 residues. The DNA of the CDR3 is TGTGCCTGGATGGGTACCCCCGGGGAGCTGTTTTTT. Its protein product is CAWMGTPGELFF.

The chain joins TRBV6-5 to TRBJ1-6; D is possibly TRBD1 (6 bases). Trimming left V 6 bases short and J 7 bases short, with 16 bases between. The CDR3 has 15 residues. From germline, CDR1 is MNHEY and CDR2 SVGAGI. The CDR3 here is CASSSGPQGNSPLHF. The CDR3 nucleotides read TGTGCCAGCAGCTCCGGTCCCCAGGGGAATTCACCCCTCCACTTT.

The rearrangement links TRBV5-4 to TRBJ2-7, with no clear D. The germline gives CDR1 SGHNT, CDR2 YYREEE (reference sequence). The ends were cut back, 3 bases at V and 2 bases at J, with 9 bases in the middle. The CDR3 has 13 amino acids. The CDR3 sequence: CASSSPTAYEQYF. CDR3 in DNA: TGTGCCAGCAGCTCCCCAACCGCCTACGAGCAGTACTTC.

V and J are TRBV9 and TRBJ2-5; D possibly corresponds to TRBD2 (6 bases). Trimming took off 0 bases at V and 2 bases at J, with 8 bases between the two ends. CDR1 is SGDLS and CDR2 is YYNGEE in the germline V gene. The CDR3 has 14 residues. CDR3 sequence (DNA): TGTGCCAGCAGCGTAGGGGGGGAGCAAGAGACCCAGTACTTC. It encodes CASSVGGEQETQYF.

Written as DNA, the CDR3 is TGTGCCAGCCGGAGACAAGCGGGAGATGATGAGCAGTTCTTC. Protein sequence: CASRRQAGDDEQFF. J is TRBJ2-1 and V is TRBV18; 8 nucleotides align to TRBD2. The V segment lost 8 bases and the J segment 8 bases; nucleotides outside the gene matches: 11. Germline loops: CDR1 KGHSH, CDR2 LQKENI. CDR3 size: 14 residues.

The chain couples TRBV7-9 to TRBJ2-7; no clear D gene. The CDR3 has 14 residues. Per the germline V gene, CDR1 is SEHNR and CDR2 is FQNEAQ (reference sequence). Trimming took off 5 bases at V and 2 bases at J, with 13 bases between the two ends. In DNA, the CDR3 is TGTGCCAGCAGCCCCCGCATGGCCGCCTACGAGCAGTACTTC. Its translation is CASSPRMAAYEQYF.

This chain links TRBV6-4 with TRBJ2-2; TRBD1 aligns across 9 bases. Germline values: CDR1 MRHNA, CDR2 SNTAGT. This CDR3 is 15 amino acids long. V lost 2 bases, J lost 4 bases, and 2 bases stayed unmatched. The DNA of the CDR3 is TGTGCCAGCAGTGACCCGGGACAGGGCACCGGGGAGCTGTTTTTT. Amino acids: CASSDPGQGTGELFF.

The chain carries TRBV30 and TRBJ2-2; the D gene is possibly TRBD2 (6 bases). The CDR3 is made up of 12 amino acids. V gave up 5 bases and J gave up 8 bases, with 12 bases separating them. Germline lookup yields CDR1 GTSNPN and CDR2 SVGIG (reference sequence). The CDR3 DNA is TGTGCCTGGGGAGGGGCTAGAGGGGAGCTGTTTTTT. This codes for CAWGGARGELFF.

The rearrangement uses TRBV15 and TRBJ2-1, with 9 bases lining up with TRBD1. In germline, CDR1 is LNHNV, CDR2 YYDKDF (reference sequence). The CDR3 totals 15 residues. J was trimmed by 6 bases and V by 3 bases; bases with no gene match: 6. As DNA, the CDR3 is TGTGCCACCAGCAGTTTTGGGACAGGGCCCAATGAGCAGTTCTTC. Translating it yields CATSSFGTGPNEQFF.

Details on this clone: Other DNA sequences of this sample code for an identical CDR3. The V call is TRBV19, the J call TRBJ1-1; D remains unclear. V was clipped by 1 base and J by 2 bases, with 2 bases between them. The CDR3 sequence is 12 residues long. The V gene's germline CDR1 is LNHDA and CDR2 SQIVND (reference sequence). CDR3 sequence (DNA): TGTGCCAGTAGTATAGGTAACACTGAAGCTTTCTTT. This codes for CASSIGNTEAFF.

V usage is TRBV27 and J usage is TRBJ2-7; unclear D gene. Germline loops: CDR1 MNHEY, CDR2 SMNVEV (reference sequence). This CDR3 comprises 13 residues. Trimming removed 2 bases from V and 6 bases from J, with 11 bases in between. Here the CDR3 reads CASSLRPLVEQYF. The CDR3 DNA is TGTGCCAGCAGTTTACGACCTTTAGTCGAGCAGTACTTC.

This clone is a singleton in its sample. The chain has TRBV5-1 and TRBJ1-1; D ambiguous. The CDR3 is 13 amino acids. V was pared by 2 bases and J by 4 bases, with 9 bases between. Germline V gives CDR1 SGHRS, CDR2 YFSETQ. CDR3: CASSLGGITEAFF. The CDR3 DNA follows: TGCGCCAGCAGCTTAGGAGGGATCACTGAAGCTTTCTTT.

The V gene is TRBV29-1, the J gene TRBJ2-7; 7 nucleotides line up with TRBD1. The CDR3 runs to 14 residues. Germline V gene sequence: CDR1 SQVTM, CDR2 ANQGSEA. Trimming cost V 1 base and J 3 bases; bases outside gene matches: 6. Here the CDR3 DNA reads TGCAGCGTTGAAGGGACAGGAGGACGCTACGAGCAGTACTTC. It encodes CSVEGTGGRYEQYF.

The CDR3 nucleotides are TGTGCCAGCAGCTTGGAAGGACAGGGCATTATCACAGATACGCAGTATTTT. Protein: CASSLEGQGIITDTQYF. V is TRBV5-6 and J is TRBJ2-3; TRBD1 matches at 8 bases. CDR1 is SGHDT, CDR2 YYEEEE, per germline. This CDR3 contains 17 residues. Trimming removed 0 bases from V and 2 bases from J; junction bases left unmatched: 8. The full variable domain, with the rest looked up from reference TRBV5-6 and TRBJ2-3, is DAGVTQSPTHLIKTRGQQVTLRCSPKSGHDTVSWYQQALGQGPQFIFQYYEEEERQRGNFPDRFSGHQFPNYSSELNVNALLLGDSALYLCASSLEGQGIITDTQYFGPGTRLTVL.